This TCR beta chain was sequenced in a study of blood T cell repertoires in COVID-19. Study-level information: Acute and convalescent COVID-19 samples came from the United States, Italy and Spain. Sample material is recorded as cDNA or gDNA derived from T cells, B-cell-depleted T cells, or PBMCs.

Authors' data handling: Amplification of reference gene primers was used by the study to estimate nucleated cell counts. The assay was immunoSEQ multiplex PCR, and TCRdb's table has in-frame clones only and misses some. V and J calls and clone size are those listed in that table; D and trimming were worked out from the DNA. The sample has 70,000 to 95,000 clones, approximately 92% seen once. This clone has just a few counts. The CDR3 runs 17 residues. Germline V gives CDR1 SGHTA, CDR2 FQGNSA. Trimming took off 1 base at V and 7 bases at J, with 17 bases between the two ends. Sequenced: peripheral blood. The J gene is TRBJ1-6, the V gene TRBV7-2; D perhaps matches TRBD1 (6 bases). The sequence derives from a woman aged 55 to 70 with active COVID-19. CDR3 loop: CASSLVISQGSNSPLHF. CDR3 nucleotides: TGTGCCAGCAGCTTAGTGATCAGTCAGGGGTCCAATTCACCCCTCCACTTT.